This T cell receptor (beta chain) was profiled in a study of CD8 T cells in ankylosing spondylitis (dated by TCRdb to between 2016 and 2019). At the level of the whole study: The study profiled T cell receptor beta repertoires in healthy donors and ankylosing spondylitis patients to find disease-linked TCR variants. Samples of peripheral blood were taken, and for ankylosing spondylitis patients, synovial fluid was collected as well. In total, the full study cohort was made up of some 110 healthy donors and more than 20 ankylosing spondylitis patients. Results the study describes overall, beyond this receptor: Significant enrichment of the disease-linked clones was reported in matched synovial fluid samples from ankylosing spondylitis patients. Blood from ankylosing spondylitis patients appeared to be characterized by a TCR beta motif composed of about 8 highly homologous amino acid variants. Some of the motif variants had been reported before in the synovial fluid and blood of reactive arthritis patients, a finding that suggests common disease-initiation mechanisms. The disease-linked clones showed a CD8+ phenotype and occurred at relatively low frequencies in peripheral blood.

The CDR3 measures 14 amino acids from cysteine to phenylalanine. Of the read, only the CDR3 DNA is kept; its 42 bases are in frame from base 1. After removal of 8 bases from V and 4 bases from J, the junction retains 10 bases not matched to a gene. CDR1 and CDR2 are drawn from the germline V gene (reference sequence): SEHNR, FQNEAQ. Reads for this sample came from an Illumina HiSeq 2500. Quantitative 5'-RACE with molecular barcodes was used to prepare TCR beta libraries. Per the original workflow: A new computational method, built on a probabilistic model of VDJ rearrangement, was used to identify disease-linked TCR variants. The public reads were quality trimmed at Q25 with fastp and then assembled into clones with MiXCR by TCRdb, keeping productive beta chains. Identical CDR3 proteins give one entry, which carries the most common genes and DNA. V and J calls and clone size were set by TCRdb, not the authors. Present in this sample are 400,000 or so distinct CDR3 sequences, 25% to 30% of which were seen just once. In total, the top ten clones hold over 0.8% of the sample.

To note about this clonotype: Its target antigen remains unknown. It has no much larger one-base neighbor in the sample; base qualities were not kept.

The TCR sequence derives from a male donor with ankylosing spondylitis. The V gene is TRBV7-9 and the J gene is TRBJ1-2; 7 bases in the junction line up with TRBD1. What was sequenced was blood, either unsorted or a sorted T cell fraction (not recorded which). The nucleotide sequence reads TGTGCCAGCGCCATCGCAGGGGGGAGCTATGGCTACACCTTC. Translated, it reads CASAIAGGSYGYTF.